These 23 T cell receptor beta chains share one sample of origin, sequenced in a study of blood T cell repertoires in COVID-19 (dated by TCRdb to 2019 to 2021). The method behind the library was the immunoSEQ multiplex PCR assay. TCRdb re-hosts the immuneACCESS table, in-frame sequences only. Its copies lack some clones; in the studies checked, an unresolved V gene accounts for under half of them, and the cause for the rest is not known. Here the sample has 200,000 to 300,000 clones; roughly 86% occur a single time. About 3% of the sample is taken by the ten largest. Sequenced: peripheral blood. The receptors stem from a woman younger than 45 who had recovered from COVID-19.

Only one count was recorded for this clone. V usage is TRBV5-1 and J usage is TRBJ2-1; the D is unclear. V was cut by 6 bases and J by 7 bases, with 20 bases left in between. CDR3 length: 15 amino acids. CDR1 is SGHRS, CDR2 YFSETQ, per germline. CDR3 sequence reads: CASIRGPSQWNEQFF. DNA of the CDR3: TGCGCCAGCATCCGTGGGCCTTCCCAGTGGAATGAGCAGTTCTTC.

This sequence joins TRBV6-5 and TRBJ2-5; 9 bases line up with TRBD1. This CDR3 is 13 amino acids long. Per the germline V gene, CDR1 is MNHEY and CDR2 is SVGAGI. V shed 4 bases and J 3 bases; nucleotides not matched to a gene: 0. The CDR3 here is CASSWDREETQYF. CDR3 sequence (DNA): TGTGCCAGCAGTTGGGACAGGGAAGAGACCCAGTACTTC.

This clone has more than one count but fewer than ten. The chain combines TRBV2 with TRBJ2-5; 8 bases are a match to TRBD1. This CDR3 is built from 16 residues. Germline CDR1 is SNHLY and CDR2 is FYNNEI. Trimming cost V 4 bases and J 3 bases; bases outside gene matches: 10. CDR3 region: CASSVATGDPEETQYF. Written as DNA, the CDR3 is TGTGCCAGCAGTGTAGCGACAGGGGATCCAGAAGAGACCCAGTACTTC.

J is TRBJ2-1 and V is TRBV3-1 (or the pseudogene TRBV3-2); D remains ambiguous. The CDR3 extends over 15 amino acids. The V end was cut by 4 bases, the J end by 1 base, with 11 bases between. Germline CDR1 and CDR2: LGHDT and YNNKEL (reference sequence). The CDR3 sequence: CASSPLRSSYNEQFF. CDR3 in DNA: TGTGCCAGCAGCCCCCTTCGTTCTTCCTACAATGAGCAGTTCTTC.

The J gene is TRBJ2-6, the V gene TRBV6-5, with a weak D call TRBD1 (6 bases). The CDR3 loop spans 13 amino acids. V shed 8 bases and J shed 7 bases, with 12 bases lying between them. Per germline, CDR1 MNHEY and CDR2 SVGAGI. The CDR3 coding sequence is TGTGCCAGCCAGGGGTCTTCCGCCAACGTCCTGACTTTC. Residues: CASQGSSANVLTF.

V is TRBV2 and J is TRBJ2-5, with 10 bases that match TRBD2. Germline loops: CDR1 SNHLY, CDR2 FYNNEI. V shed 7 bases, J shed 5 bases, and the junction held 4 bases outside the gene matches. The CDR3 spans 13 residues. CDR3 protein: CASTGGLAETQYF. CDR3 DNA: TGTGCCAGCACCGGGGGACTAGCGGAGACCCAGTACTTC.

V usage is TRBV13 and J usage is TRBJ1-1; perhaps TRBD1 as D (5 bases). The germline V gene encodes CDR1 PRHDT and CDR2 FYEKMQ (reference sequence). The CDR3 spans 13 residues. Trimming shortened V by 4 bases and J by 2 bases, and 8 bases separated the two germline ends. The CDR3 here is CASSSRANTEAFF. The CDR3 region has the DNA TGTGCCAGCAGCTCCAGGGCTAACACTGAAGCTTTCTTT.

The CDR3 protein is CASIRGGEDTQYF. CDR3 nucleotide sequence: TGTGCCAGCATTAGGGGGGGGGAAGATACGCAGTATTTT. This chain uses TRBV12-3 or TRBV12-4 with TRBJ2-3; maybe TRBD2 (7 bases). Trimming removed 7 bases from V and 5 bases from J, with 13 bases in between. The CDR3 spans 13 residues.

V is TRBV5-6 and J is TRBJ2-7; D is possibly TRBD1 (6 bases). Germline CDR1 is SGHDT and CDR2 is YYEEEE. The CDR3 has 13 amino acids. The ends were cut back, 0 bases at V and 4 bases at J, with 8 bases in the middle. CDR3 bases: TGTGCCAGCAGCTTGGACAGGGATTACGAGCAGTACTTC. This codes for CASSLDRDYEQYF.

CDR3 amino acids: CASSSQGALPDTQYF. CDR3 DNA: TGTGCCAGCAGCTCACAGGGGGCGCTCCCAGATACGCAGTATTTT. The chain recombines TRBV7-9 with TRBJ2-3, with 9 bases aligning to TRBD1. The ends lost 4 bases at V and 4 bases at J; junction bases unmatched: 6. Germline CDR1 SEHNR, CDR2 FQNEAQ (reference sequence). CDR3 size: 15 residues.

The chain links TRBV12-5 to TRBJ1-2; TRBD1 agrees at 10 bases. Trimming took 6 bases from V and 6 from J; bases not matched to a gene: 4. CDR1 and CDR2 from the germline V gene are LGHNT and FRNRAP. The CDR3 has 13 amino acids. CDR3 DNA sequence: TGTGCTAGTGGCTCGGGGACAGGGGATGGCTACACCTTC. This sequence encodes CASGSGTGDGYTF.

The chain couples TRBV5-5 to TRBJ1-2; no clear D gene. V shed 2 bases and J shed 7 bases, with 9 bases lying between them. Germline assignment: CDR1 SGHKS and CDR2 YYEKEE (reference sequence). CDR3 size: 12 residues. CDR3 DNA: TGTGCCAGCAGCTTCTCTTACAGTGGCTACACCTTC. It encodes CASSFSYSGYTF.

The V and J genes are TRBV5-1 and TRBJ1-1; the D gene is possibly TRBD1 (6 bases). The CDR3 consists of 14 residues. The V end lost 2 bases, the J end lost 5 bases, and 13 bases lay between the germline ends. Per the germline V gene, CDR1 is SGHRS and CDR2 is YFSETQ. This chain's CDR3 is CASSLTGIQTEAFF. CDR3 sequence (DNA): TGCGCCAGCAGCTTAACAGGGATTCAAACTGAAGCTTTCTTT.

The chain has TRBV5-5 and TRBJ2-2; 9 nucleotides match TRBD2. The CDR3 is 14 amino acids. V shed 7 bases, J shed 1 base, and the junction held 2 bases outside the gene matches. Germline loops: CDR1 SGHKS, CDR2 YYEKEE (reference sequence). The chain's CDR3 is CASEAGGNTGELFF. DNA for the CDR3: TGTGCCAGCGAAGCGGGGGGGAACACCGGGGAGCTGTTTTTT.

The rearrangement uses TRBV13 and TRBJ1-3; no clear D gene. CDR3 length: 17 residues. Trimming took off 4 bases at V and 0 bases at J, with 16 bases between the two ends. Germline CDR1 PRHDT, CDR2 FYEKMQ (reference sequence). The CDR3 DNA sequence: TGTGCCAGCAGCTCCAAGTCGCGGGCTAACTCTGGAAACACCATATATTTT. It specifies CASSSKSRANSGNTIYF.

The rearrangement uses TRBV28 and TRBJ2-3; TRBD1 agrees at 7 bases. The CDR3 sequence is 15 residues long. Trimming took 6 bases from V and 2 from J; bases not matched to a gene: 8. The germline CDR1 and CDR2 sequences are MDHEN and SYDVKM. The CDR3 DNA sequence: TGTGCCAGCAGAGGTCGGGACAGTGTCACAGATACGCAGTATTTT. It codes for CASRGRDSVTDTQYF.

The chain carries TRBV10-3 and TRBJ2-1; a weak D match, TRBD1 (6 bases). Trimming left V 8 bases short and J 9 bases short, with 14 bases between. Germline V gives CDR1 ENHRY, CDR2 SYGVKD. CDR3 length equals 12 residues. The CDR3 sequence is CAISGEVGEQFF. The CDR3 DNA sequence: TGTGCCATCTCAGGGGAAGTAGGTGAGCAGTTCTTC.

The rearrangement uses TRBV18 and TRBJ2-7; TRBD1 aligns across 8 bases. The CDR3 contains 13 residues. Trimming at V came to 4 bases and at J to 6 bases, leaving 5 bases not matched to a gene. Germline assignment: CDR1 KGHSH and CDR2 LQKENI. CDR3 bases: TGTGCCAGCTCACGGGACAGGATTCGCGAGCAGTACTTC. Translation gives CASSRDRIREQYF.

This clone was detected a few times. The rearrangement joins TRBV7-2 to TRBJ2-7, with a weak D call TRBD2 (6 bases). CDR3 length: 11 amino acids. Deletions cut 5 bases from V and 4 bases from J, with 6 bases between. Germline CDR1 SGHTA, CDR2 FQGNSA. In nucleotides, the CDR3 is TGTGCCAGCAGCCGGGGGTACGAGCAGTACTTC. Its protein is CASSRGYEQYF.

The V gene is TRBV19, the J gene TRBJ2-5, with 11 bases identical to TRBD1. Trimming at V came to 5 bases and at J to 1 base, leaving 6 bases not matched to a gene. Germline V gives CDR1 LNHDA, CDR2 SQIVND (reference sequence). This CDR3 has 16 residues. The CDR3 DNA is TGTGCCAGTAGTGTTGGGACAGGGGGTCTCCAAGAGACCCAGTACTTC. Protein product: CASSVGTGGLQETQYF.

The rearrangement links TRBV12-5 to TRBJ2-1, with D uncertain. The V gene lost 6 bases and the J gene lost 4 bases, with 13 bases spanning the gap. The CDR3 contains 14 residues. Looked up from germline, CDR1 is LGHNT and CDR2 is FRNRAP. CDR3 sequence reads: CASGLSFGYNEQFF. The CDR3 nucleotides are TGTGCTAGTGGCCTCTCTTTCGGGTACAATGAGCAGTTCTTC.

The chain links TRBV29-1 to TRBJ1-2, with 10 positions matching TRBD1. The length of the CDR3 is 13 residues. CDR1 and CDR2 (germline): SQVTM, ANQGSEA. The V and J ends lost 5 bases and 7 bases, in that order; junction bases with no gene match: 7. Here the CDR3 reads CSVRRQGALGYTF. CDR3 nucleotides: TGCAGCGTTCGGAGACAGGGGGCCCTTGGCTACACCTTC.

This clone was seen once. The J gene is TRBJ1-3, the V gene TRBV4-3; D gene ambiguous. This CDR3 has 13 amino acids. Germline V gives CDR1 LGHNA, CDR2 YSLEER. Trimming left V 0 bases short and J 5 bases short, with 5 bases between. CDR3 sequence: CASSQDYRNTIYF. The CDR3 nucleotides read TGCGCCAGCAGCCAAGATTATAGAAACACCATATATTTT.